Below are 21 T cell receptor beta chains sequenced from a single sample in a study of CD8 T cells in ankylosing spondylitis. TCRdb analysed the 5' RACE reads with MiXCR anew, one entry per CDR3 protein. The sample contains around 160,000 distinct CDR3 sequences, approximately 10% of which appear only once. Sequencing was carried out using blood, either unsorted or a sorted T cell fraction (not recorded which). The receptors were sampled from a male donor with ankylosing spondylitis or in good health (not recorded which).

CDR3 nucleotide sequence: TGTGCCAGCAGTGATCTGGCGGGGGGCTACAATGAGCAGTTCTTC. This encodes CASSDLAGGYNEQFF. The chain has TRBV6-1 and TRBJ2-1, with TRBD2 matching 8 bases. The length of the CDR3 is 15 residues. Germline CDR1 is MNHNS and CDR2 is SASEGT. V lost 3 bases and J lost 3; bases outside the gene matches: 4.

This clonotype showed up many times. The chain couples TRBV5-1 to TRBJ2-6; TRBD1 is a possible D gene (6 bases). Trimming took 0 bases from V and 7 from J, leaving 11 bases between them. The CDR3 totals 15 residues. The germline V gene has CDR1 SGHRS and CDR2 YFSETQ. CDR3: CASSLGDNQANVLTF. The CDR3 region has the DNA TGCGCCAGCAGCTTGGGGGACAACCAAGCCAACGTCCTGACTTTC.

Concerning this clonotype itself: A much larger clone lies a single base off, so this may be a read error. The CDR3 reads CSARDMGDTEAFF. DNA of the CDR3: TGCAGTGCTAGAGATATGGGGGACACTGAAGCTTTCTTT. The chain carries TRBV20-1 and TRBJ1-1; perhaps TRBD1 as D (5 bases). The CDR3 sequence is 13 residues long. The germline gives CDR1 DFQATT, CDR2 SNEGSKA (reference sequence). Trimming shortened V by 0 bases and J by 3 bases, and 8 bases separated the two germline ends.

This clonotype was observed at least ten times. The chain carries TRBV6-1 and TRBJ1-1, with TRBD1 identical over 9 bases. Germline CDR1 is MNHNS and CDR2 is SASEGT. V was clipped by 6 bases and J by 5 bases; unmatched bases: 7. CDR3 size: 14 residues. In nucleotides, the CDR3 is TGTGCCAGCAGAAACGACAGGGGGGGGACTGAAGCTTTCTTT. Residues: CASRNDRGGTEAFF.

This clonotype was detected many times. V and J are TRBV5-1 and TRBJ2-7; TRBD1 might be the D (5 bases). V lost 4 bases, J lost 6 bases, and 17 bases lay in between. The CDR3 loop spans 14 amino acids. From germline, CDR1 is SGHRS and CDR2 YFSETQ. The CDR3 loop is CASSPSGIGREQYF. The CDR3, as DNA: TGCGCCAGCAGCCCCTCAGGGATCGGTCGCGAGCAGTACTTC. The entire variable domain, with the rest obtained from reference TRBV5-1 and TRBJ2-7, is as follows: KAGVTQTPRYLIKTRGQQVTLSCSPISGHRSVSWYQQTPGQGLQFLFEYFSETQRNKGNFPGRFSGRQFSNSRSEMNVSTLELGDSALYLCASSPSGIGREQYFGPGTRLTVT.

This clonotype was recorded many times. V gene TRBV4-3 combines with J gene TRBJ2-6; the D call may be TRBD1 or TRBD2 (5 bases each). Trimming removed 5 bases from V and 6 bases from J, with 14 bases in between. The germline gives CDR1 LGHNA, CDR2 YSLEER. This CDR3 comprises 15 residues. The CDR3 nucleotides read TGCGCCAGCAGCTACCTTGGGGGAGAGGCCAACGTCCTGACTTTC. Amino acids: CASSYLGGEANVLTF.

This clonotype has just a few counts. The chain recombines TRBV18 with TRBJ2-3; D tentatively fits TRBD1 or TRBD2 (5 bases each). Between the trimmed V and J ends, which lost 3 bases and 4 bases, there was a span of 14 bases. Looked up from germline, CDR1 is KGHSH and CDR2 is LQKENI. This CDR3 is built from 15 residues. CDR3 in amino acids: CASSPLMGVADTQYF. CDR3 DNA: TGTGCCAGCTCACCTCTGATGGGGGTGGCAGATACGCAGTATTTT.

This clonotype has just a few counts. The chain uses TRBV5-1 and TRBJ2-1; TRBD2 matches 8 bases. The CDR3 consists of 14 residues. Trimming cost V 2 bases and J 8 bases; bases outside gene matches: 6. The germline CDR1 and CDR2 sequences are SGHRS and YFSETQ. The CDR3 coding sequence is TGCGCCAGCAGCTTAGGGACTAGACGGGATGAGCAGTTCTTC. It codes for CASSLGTRRDEQFF.

This clonotype showed up many times. The chain links TRBV19 to TRBJ2-1, with D possibly TRBD2 on 5 matching bases. The CDR3 spans 15 residues. Germline CDR1 is LNHDA and CDR2 is SQIVND (reference sequence). Trimming removed 6 bases at V and 8 bases at J, with 20 bases between. The CDR3 DNA reads as TGTGCCAGTAGCCCCGACACGGGAATCGGCTATGAGCAGTTCTTC. Translated, it gives CASSPDTGIGYEQFF.

This clonotype appeared many times. The rearrangement uses TRBV3-1 and TRBJ2-1, with 13 bases that match TRBD2. Germline CDR1 is LGHDT and CDR2 is YNNKEL (reference sequence). V lost 1 base and J lost 4; bases outside the gene matches: 4. This CDR3 is 17 amino acids long. The CDR3, as DNA: TGTGCCAGCAGCCAAGGGCGGACTAGCGGGGGTTACAATGAGCAGTTCTTC. Protein sequence: CASSQGRTSGGYNEQFF.

This clonotype was picked up a small number of times. V gene TRBV6-1 combines with J gene TRBJ2-3, with D hard to call. Germline values: CDR1 MNHNS, CDR2 SASEGT. CDR3 length: 15 residues. V was cut by 0 bases and J by 4 bases, with 11 bases left in between. CDR3 sequence reads: CASSEAGLGADTQYF. CDR3 sequence (DNA): TGTGCCAGCAGTGAAGCAGGTTTAGGAGCAGATACGCAGTATTTT.

Only a few counts were recorded for this clonotype. This chain links TRBV7-2 with TRBJ2-3; D is perhaps TRBD1 (6 bases). The CDR3 consists of 17 residues. V lost 5 bases, J lost 0 bases, and 18 bases lay in between. Germline values: CDR1 SGHTA, CDR2 FQGNSA. DNA of the CDR3: TGTGCCAGCAGCCCCCAGGGGTCGACAGGTAGCACAGATACGCAGTATTTT. This encodes CASSPQGSTGSTDTQYF.

The gene calls are TRBV3-1 and TRBJ2-3, with 7 bases lining up with TRBD2. The trim removed 1 base at V and 2 bases at J, leaving 6 bases unmatched. This CDR3 has 16 amino acids. Looked up from germline, CDR1 is LGHDT and CDR2 is YNNKEL (reference sequence). CDR3 sequence: CASSQGLADYTDTQYF. Here the CDR3 DNA reads TGTGCCAGCAGCCAAGGGCTAGCGGACTACACAGATACGCAGTATTTT.

This clonotype occurred many times. V is TRBV25-1 and J is TRBJ2-7, with TRBD1 matching over 9 bases. With 2 bases clipped from V and 6 bases from J, the junction kept 14 bases outside the gene matches. Germline V gives CDR1 MGHDK, CDR2 SYGVNS. CDR3 length equals 17 residues. For the CDR3, the DNA is TGTGCCAGCAGTGAAAACCCAGGGTGGGACAGGGCTGCCGAGCAGTACTTC. The encoded protein is CASSENPGWDRAAEQYF.

This clonotype was detected a few times. This chain joins TRBV29-1 and TRBJ2-7; TRBD2 agrees at 8 bases. Germline loops: CDR1 SQVTM, CDR2 ANQGSEA. The CDR3 has 13 residues. With V trimmed by 7 bases and J by 2 bases, 7 bases remained unmatched. CDR3 protein: CSAAGGSTYEQYF. CDR3 DNA: TGCAGCGCGGCGGGGGGATCTACCTACGAGCAGTACTTC.

The rearrangement uses TRBV7-2 and TRBJ2-2, with a tentative D call TRBD1 (7 bases). The V end lost 5 bases, the J end lost 4 bases, and 14 bases lay between the germline ends. The CDR3 sequence is 15 residues long. Germline V gene data show CDR1 as SGHTA and CDR2 as FQGNSA. As DNA, the CDR3 is TGTGCCAGCAGCCAACGTCAGGGGGGCACCGGGGAGCTGTTTTTT. Amino acids: CASSQRQGGTGELFF. Based on the CDR3 plus reference TRBV7-2 and TRBJ2-2, the full variable domain is GAGVSQSPSNKVTEKGKDVELRCDPISGHTALYWYRQSLGQGLEFLIYFQGNSAPDKSGLPSDRFSAERTGGSVSTLTIQRTQQEDSAVYLCASSQRQGGTGELFFGEGSRLTVL.

A few counts support this clonotype. The chain couples TRBV5-1 to TRBJ2-2, with 11 bases fitting TRBD2. CDR3 length equals 17 residues. V shed 4 bases and J 5 bases; nucleotides not matched to a gene: 10. Per the germline V gene, CDR1 is SGHRS and CDR2 is YFSETQ. CDR3 in amino acids: CASSAGTSGGATGELFF. The DNA of the CDR3 is TGCGCCAGCAGCGCCGGGACTAGCGGAGGTGCAACCGGGGAGCTGTTTTTT.

The J gene is TRBJ1-3, the V gene TRBV11-2; D call uncertain. Germline CDR1 SGHAT, CDR2 FQNNGV. Between the trimmed V and J ends, which lost 5 bases and 4 bases, there was a span of 15 bases. CDR3 length: 15 amino acids. DNA of the CDR3: TGTGCCAGCAGCCTCCAGGCAACTTCGGGAAACACCATATATTTT. It codes for CASSLQATSGNTIYF.

This clonotype was detected ten times or more. The CDR3 DNA follows: TGTGCCAGCAGCTCTCAACTAGGAGATGAGGGTACGCAGTATTTT. It is translated as CASSSQLGDEGTQYF. V is TRBV7-2 and J is TRBJ2-3; tentatively, D is TRBD2 (5 bases). The CDR3 length is 15 residues. V dropped 4 bases and J dropped 8 bases, with 19 bases sitting between them. The germline CDR1 and CDR2 sequences are SGHTA and FQGNSA. Together with reference TRBV7-2 and TRBJ2-3, the CDR3 gives the full variable domain: GAGVSQSPSNKVTEKGKDVELRCDPISGHTALYWYRQSLGQGLEFLIYFQGNSAPDKSGLPSDRFSAERTGGSVSTLTIQRTQQEDSAVYLCASSSQLGDEGTQYFGPGTRLTVL.

DNA of the CDR3: TGTGCCAGCAGCCCAGCGGGGTCGGGATTGTTGCAGGCTAATGAAAAACTGTTTTTT. This translates into CASSPAGSGLLQANEKLFF. The rearrangement uses TRBV11-1 and TRBJ1-4; D gene ambiguous. The CDR3 is 19 amino acids. Trimming removed 5 bases from V and 3 bases from J, with 25 bases in between. Germline V gene data show CDR1 as SGHAT and CDR2 as FQDESV (reference sequence). The full variable domain, in which reference TRBV11-1 and TRBJ1-4 provide the parts outside the CDR3, is EAEVAQSPRYKITEKSQAVAFWCDPISGHATLYWYRQILGQGPELLVQFQDESVVDDSQLPKDRFSAERLKGVDSTLKIQPAELGDSAMYLCASSPAGSGLLQANEKLFFGSGTQLSVL.

This chain connects TRBV7-8 to TRBJ2-1; a possible D gene is TRBD2 (7 bases). Per germline, CDR1 SGHVS and CDR2 FQNEAQ. V dropped 7 bases and J dropped 3 bases, with 16 bases sitting between them. CDR3 length: 15 residues. CDR3 DNA: TGTGCCAGCAACCCTTGGGGGGGGCTCTACAATGAGCAGTTCTTC. Its translation is CASNPWGGLYNEQFF.